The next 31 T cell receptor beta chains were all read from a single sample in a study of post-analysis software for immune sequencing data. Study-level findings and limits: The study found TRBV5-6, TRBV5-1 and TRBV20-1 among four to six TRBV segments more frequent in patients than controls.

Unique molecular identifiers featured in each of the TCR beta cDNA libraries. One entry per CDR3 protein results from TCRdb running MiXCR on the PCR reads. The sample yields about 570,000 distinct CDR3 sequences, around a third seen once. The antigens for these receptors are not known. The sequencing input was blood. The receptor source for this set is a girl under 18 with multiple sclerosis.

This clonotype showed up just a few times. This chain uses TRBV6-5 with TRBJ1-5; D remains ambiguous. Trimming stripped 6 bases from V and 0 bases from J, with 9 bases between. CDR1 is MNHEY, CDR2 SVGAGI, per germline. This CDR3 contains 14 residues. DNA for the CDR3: TGTGCCAGCAGCGCCTATAATAGCAATCAGCCCCAGCATTTT. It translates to CASSAYNSNQPQHF.

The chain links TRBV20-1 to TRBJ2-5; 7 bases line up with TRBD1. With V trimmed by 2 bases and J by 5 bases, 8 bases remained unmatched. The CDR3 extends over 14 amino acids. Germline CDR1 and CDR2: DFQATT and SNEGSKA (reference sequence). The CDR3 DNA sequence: TGCAGTGCTAGATCGGGACAGCCGTCGGAGACCCAGTACTTC. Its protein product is CSARSGQPSETQYF.

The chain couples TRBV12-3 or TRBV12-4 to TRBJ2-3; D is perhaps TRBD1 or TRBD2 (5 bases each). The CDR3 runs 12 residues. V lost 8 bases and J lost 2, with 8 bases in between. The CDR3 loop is CASWGTTDTQYF. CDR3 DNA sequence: TGTGCCAGCTGGGGGACCACAGATACGCAGTATTTT.

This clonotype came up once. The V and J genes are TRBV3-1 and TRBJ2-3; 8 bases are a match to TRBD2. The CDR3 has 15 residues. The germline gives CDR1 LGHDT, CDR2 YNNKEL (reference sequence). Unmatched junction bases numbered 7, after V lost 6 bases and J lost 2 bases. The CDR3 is CASSPSGGNTDTQYF. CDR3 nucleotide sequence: TGTGCCAGCAGTCCAAGCGGGGGAAACACAGATACGCAGTATTTT.

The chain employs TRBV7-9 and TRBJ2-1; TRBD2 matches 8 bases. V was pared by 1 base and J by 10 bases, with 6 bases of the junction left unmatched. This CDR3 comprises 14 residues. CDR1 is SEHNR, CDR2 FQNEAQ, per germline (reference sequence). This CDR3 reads CASSLGAGLEEQFF. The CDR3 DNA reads TGTGCCAGCAGCTTAGGTGCGGGACTAGAAGAGCAGTTCTTC.

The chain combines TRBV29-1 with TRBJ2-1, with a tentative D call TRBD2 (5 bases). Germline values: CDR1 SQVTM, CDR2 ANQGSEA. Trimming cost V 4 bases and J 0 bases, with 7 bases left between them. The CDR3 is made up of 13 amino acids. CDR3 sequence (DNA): TGCAGCGTTGGAGGGAACTCCTACAATGAGCAGTTCTTC. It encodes CSVGGNSYNEQFF.

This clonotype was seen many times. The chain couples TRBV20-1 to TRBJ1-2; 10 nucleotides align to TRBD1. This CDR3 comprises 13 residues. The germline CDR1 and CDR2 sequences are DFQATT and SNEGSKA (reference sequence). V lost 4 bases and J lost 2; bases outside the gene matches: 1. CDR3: CSATGQGNYGYTF. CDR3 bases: TGCAGTGCTACGGGACAGGGGAACTATGGCTACACCTTC.

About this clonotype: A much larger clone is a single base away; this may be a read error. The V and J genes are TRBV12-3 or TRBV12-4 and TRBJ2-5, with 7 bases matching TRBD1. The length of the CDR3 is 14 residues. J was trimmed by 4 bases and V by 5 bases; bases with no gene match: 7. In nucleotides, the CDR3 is TGTGCCAGCAGTAGCAACAGGGGCGGAGAGACCCAGTACTTC. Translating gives CASSSNRGGETQYF.

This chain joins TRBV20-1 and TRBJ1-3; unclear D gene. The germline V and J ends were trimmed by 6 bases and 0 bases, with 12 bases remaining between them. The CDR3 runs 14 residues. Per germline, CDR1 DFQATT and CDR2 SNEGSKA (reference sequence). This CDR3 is CSAKDVYSGNTIYF. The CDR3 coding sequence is TGCAGTGCAAAGGACGTTTACTCTGGAAACACCATATATTTT.

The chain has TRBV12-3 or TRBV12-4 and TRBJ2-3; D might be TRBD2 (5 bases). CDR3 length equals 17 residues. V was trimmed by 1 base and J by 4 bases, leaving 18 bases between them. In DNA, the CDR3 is TGTGCCAGCAGTTTAGGTTTGGACCGTCGGGGTGCAGATACGCAGTATTTT. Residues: CASSLGLDRRGADTQYF.

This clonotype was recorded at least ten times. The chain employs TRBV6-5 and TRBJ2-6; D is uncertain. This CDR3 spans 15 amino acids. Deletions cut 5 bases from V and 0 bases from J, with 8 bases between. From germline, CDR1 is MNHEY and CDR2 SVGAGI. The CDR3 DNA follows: TGTGCCAGCAGTGACGCAGGCTCTGGGGCCAACGTCCTGACTTTC. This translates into CASSDAGSGANVLTF.

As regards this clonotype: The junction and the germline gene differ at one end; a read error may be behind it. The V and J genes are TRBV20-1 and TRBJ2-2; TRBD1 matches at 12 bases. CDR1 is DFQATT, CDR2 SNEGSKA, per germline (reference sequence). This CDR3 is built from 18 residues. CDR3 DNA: TGCAATGCTAGTCCCTCCGGGACAGGGGGCGCGGTGGCCGGGGAGCTGTTTTTT. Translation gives CNASPSGTGGAVAGELFF.

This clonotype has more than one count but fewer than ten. The CDR3 loop reads CASSRAGVSSYNEQFF. The CDR3 nucleotides read TGTGCCAGCTCCCGAGCGGGAGTCAGCTCCTACAATGAGCAGTTCTTC. The chain combines TRBV18 with TRBJ2-1; 8 bases align to TRBD2. From germline, CDR1 is KGHSH and CDR2 LQKENI. This CDR3 has 16 residues. The V gene end was trimmed by 6 bases and the J gene end by 0 bases; junction bases not matched to a gene: 7.

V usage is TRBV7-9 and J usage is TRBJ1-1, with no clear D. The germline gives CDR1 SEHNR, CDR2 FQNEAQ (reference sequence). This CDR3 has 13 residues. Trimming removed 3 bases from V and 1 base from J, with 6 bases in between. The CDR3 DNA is TGTGCCAGCAGCTTCGGGAAGAACACTGAAGCTTTCTTT. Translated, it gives CASSFGKNTEAFF. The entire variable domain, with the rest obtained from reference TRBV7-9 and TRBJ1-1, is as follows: DTGVSQNPRHKITKRGQNVTFRCDPISEHNRLYWYRQTLGQGPEFLTYFQNEAQLEKSRLLSDRFSAERPKGSFSTLEIQRTEQGDSAMYLCASSFGKNTEAFFGQGTRLTVV.

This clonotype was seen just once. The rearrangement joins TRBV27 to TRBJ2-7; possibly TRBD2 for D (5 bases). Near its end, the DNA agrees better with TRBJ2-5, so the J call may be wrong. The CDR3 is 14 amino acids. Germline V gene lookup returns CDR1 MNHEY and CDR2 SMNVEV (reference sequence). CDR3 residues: CASKGFGEFETQYF. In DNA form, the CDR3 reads TGTGCCAGCAAAGGCTTTGGGGAGTTCGAGACCCAGTACTTC.

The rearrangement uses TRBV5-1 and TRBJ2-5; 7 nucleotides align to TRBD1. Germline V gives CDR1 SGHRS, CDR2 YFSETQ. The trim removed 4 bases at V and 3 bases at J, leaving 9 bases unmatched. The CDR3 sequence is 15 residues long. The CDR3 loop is CASSDPGTAEETQYF. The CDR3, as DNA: TGCGCCAGCAGCGACCCCGGGACAGCCGAAGAGACCCAGTACTTC.

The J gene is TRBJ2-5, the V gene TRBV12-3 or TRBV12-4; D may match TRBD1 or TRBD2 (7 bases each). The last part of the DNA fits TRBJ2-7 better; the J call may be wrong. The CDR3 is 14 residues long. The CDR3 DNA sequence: TGTGCCAGCACTCCGGGAGGCCGGACAGGCGAGCAGTACTTC. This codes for CASTPGGRTGEQYF.

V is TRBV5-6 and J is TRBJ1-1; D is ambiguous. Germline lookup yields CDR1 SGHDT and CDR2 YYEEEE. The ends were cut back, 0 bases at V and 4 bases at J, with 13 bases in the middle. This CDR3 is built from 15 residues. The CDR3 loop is CASSLEGRRGTEAFF. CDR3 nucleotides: TGTGCCAGCAGCTTGGAGGGTAGGCGAGGCACTGAAGCTTTCTTT. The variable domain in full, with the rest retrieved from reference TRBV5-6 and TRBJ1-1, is DAGVTQSPTHLIKTRGQQVTLRCSPKSGHDTVSWYQQALGQGPQFIFQYYEEEERQRGNFPDRFSGHQFPNYSSELNVNALLLGDSALYLCASSLEGRRGTEAFFGQGTRLTVV.

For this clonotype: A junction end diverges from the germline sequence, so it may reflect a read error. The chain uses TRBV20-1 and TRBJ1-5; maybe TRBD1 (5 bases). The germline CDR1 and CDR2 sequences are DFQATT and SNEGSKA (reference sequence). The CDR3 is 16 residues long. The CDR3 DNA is TGCAGTACTAGAGATGGGGGACGGACGGTAAATCAGCCCCAGCATTTT. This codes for CSTRDGGRTVNQPQHF.

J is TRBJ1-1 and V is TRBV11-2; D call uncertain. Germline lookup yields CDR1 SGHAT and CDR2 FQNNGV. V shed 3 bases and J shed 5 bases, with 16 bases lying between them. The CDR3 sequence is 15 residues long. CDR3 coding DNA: TGTGCCAGCAGCTTGGTGGGTGGGCCAGAAACTGAAGCTTTCTTT. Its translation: CASSLVGGPETEAFF.

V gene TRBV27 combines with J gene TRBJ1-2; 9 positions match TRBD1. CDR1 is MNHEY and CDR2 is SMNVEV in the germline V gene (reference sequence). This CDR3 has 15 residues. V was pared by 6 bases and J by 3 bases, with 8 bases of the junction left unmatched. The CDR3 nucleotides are TGTGCCAGCAGCTCGGGACAGGGCTCGTACTATGGCTACACCTTC. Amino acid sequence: CASSSGQGSYYGYTF.

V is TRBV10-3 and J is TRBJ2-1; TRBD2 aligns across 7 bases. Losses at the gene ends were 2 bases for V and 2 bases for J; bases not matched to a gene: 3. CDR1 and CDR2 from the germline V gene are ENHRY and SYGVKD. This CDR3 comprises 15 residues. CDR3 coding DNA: TGTGCCATCAGTGAGATCCGGGGGGCCTACAATGAGCAGTTCTTC. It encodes CAISEIRGAYNEQFF.

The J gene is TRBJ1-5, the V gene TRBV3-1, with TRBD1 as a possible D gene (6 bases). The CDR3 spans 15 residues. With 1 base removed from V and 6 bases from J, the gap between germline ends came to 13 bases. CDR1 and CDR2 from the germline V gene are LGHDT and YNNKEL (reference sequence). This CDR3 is CASSQAGQGRQPQHF. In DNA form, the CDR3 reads TGTGCCAGCAGCCAAGCCGGGCAGGGGCGTCAGCCCCAGCATTTT.

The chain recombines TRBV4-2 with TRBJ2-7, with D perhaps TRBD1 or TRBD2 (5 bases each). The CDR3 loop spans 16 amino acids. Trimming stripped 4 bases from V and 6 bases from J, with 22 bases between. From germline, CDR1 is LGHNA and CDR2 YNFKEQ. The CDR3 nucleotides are TGTGCCAGCAGCCCCCCCTCCGGGACGGCTGGACTCGAGCAGTACTTC. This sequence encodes CASSPPSGTAGLEQYF.

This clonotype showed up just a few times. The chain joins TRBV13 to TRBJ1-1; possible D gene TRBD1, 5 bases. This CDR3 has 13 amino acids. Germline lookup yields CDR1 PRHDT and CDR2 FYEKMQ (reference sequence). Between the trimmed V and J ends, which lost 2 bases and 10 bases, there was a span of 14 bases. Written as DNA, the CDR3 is TGTGCCAGCAGCTTACAATCACCGAGGGGAGCTTTCTTT. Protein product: CASSLQSPRGAFF.

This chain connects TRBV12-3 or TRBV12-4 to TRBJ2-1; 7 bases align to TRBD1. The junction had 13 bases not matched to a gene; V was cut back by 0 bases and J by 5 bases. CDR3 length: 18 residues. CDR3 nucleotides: TGTGCCAGCAGTTTAGCTCAGTCGTGGGACAGCGTCAACAATGAGCAGTTCTTC. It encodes CASSLAQSWDSVNNEQFF.

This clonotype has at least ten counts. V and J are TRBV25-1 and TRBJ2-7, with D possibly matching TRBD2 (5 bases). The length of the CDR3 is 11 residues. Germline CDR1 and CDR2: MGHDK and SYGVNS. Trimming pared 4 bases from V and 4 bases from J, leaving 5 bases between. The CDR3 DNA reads TGTGCCAGCAGTGGAGGGTACGAGCAGTACTTC. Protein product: CASSGGYEQYF.

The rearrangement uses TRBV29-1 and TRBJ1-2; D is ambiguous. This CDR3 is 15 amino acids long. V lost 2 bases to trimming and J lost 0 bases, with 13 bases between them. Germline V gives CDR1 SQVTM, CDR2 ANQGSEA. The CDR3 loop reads CSVEPPAAPNYGYTF. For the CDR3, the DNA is TGCAGCGTTGAACCGCCGGCAGCCCCTAACTATGGCTACACCTTC.

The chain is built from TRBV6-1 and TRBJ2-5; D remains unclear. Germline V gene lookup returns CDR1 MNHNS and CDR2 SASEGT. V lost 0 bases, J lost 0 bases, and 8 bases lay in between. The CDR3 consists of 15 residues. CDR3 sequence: CASSEAPVYQETQYF. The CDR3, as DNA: TGTGCCAGCAGTGAAGCGCCAGTGTACCAAGAGACCCAGTACTTC.

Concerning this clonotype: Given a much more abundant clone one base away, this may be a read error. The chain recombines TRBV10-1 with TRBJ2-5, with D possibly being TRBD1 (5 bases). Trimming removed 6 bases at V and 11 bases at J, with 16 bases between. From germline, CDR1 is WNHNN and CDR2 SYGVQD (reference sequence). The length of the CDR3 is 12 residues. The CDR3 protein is CASSQGINEQYF. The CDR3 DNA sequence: TGCGCCAGCAGCCAGGGTATCAATGAGCAGTACTTC.

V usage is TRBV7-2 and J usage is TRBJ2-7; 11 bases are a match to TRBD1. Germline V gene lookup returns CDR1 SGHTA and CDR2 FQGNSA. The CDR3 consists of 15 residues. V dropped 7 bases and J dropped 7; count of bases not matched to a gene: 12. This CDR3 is CASISRDRGRNEQYF. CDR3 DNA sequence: TGTGCCAGCATCTCCCGGGACAGGGGGAGGAATGAGCAGTACTTC.